The source of this T cell receptor (beta chain) is a study of metastatic and nonmetastatic thyroid tumors. For the study at large: Repertoire data that came from the blood and tumor or nodule tissue of malignant and benign thyroid patients were compared.

No patient had received any treatment before thyroid surgery. TCRdb recomputed clones from the PCR reads via MiXCR. This table holds approximately 16,000 clones, 25% to 30% found once. This CDR3 comprises 15 residues. The germline V and J ends were trimmed by 0 bases and 3 bases, with 12 bases remaining between them. Germline assignment: CDR1 DFQATT and CDR2 SNEGSKA (reference sequence). This receptor was taken from a female donor with papillary thyroid cancer or a benign thyroid nodule (not recorded which). Some clones in this sample may be carry-over from other donors' samples. The chain uses TRBV20-1 and TRBJ1-3; TRBD1 might be the D (6 bases). The specimen was adjacent normal tissue. In DNA, the CDR3 is TGCAGTGCTAGAGACCAAGACAGGCTTGGAAACACCATATATTTT. Protein sequence: CSARDQDRLGNTIYF.